These T cell receptor beta chains were read from a single sample in a study of blood T cell repertoires in COVID-19. Measured with immunoSEQ multiplex PCR; TCRdb has only the in-frame clones, and not every one. The table records around 200,000 clones, about 81% of them present only once. The sample consisted of PBMCs or T cells enriched from blood (not recorded which). The receptors were sampled from a man aged 35-49 years who had recovered from COVID-19. The CDR3 runs from the conserved cysteine through the conserved F or W. Each record gives: J gene, D gene, clone size, V gene, CDR3 protein, CDR3 DNA. A D gene is named only where the DNA matches it firmly. Clone sizes are given selectively: once, few, many, or a class where the clone is expanded.

j_gene: TRBJ1-5
d_gene: -
abundance: -
v_gene: TRBV12-5
CDR3aa: CASGLGGLNQPQHF
CDR3nt: TGTGCTAGTGGTTTGGGGGGCCTCAATCAGCCCCAGCATTTT

j_gene: TRBJ1-1
d_gene: TRBD1
abundance: -
v_gene: TRBV18
CDR3aa: CASSPGRQGEVAFF
CDR3nt: TGTGCCAGCTCACCAGGGCGACAGGGCGAGGTAGCTTTCTTT

j_gene: TRBJ2-5
d_gene: TRBD2
abundance: -
v_gene: TRBV7-2
CDR3aa: CASSLNPSGGADQYF
CDR3nt: TGTGCCAGCAGCTTAAATCCTAGCGGGGGGGCCGACCAGTACTTC

j_gene: TRBJ2-7
d_gene: TRBD1
abundance: -
v_gene: TRBV6-5
CDR3aa: CASSYRTGVGTYEQYF
CDR3nt: TGTGCCAGCAGTTACCGTACAGGGGTTGGCACCTACGAGCAGTACTTC

j_gene: TRBJ1-2
d_gene: -
abundance: -
v_gene: TRBV21-1
CDR3aa: CASSTLGGQGAGYTF
CDR3nt: TGTGCCAGCAGCACCCTAGGGGGACAGGGGGCTGGCTACACCTTC

j_gene: TRBJ1-1
d_gene: TRBD1
abundance: -
v_gene: TRBV30
CDR3aa: CAWRGQGWRMGTEAFF
CDR3nt: TGTGCCTGGAGGGGACAGGGGTGGAGGATGGGCACTGAAGCTTTCTTT

j_gene: TRBJ2-7
d_gene: TRBD1
abundance: once
v_gene: TRBV15
CDR3aa: CATSSTGGWGSYEQYF
CDR3nt: TGTGCCACCAGCAGTACAGGGGGATGGGGATCCTACGAGCAGTACTTC

j_gene: TRBJ2-3
d_gene: TRBD2
abundance: -
v_gene: TRBV9
CDR3aa: CASSARLAGGPRDTQYF
CDR3nt: TGTGCCAGCAGCGCCCGACTAGCGGGAGGGCCGAGGGATACGCAGTATTTT

j_gene: TRBJ2-1
d_gene: TRBD2
abundance: -
v_gene: TRBV12-5
CDR3aa: CASGLFTSGIVDEQFF
CDR3nt: TGTGCTAGTGGTTTGTTCACTAGCGGGATTGTCGATGAGCAGTTCTTC

j_gene: TRBJ1-1
d_gene: TRBD1
abundance: few
v_gene: TRBV7-9
CDR3aa: CASDRGFTEAFF
CDR3nt: TGTGCCAGCGACAGGGGTTTTACTGAAGCTTTCTTT

j_gene: TRBJ1-2
d_gene: TRBD1
abundance: -
v_gene: TRBV29-1
CDR3aa: CSVFKGVTGANYGYTF
CDR3nt: TGCAGCGTCTTTAAAGGGGTAACAGGGGCTAACTATGGCTACACCTTC

j_gene: TRBJ2-1
d_gene: -
abundance: -
v_gene: TRBV7-3
CDR3aa: CASSLSGDNEQFF
CDR3nt: TGTGCCAGCAGCCTCTCAGGGGACAATGAGCAGTTCTTC

j_gene: TRBJ2-2
d_gene: -
abundance: many
v_gene: TRBV6-5
CDR3aa: CASSLYTGELFF
CDR3nt: TGTGCCAGCAGTCTTTACACCGGGGAGCTGTTTTTT

j_gene: TRBJ1-5
d_gene: -
abundance: -
v_gene: TRBV13
CDR3aa: CASSLRHTGSLNQPQHF
CDR3nt: TGTGCCAGCAGCTTACGACATACGGGAAGCCTCAATCAGCCCCAGCATTTT

j_gene: TRBJ1-6
d_gene: TRBD1
abundance: -
v_gene: TRBV19
CDR3aa: CASSILGQGGSPLHF
CDR3nt: TGTGCCAGTAGTATTCTGGGACAGGGTGGTTCACCCCTCCACTTT

j_gene: TRBJ1-6
d_gene: TRBD1
abundance: many
v_gene: TRBV9
CDR3aa: CASSGLGQQSSPLHF
CDR3nt: TGTGCCAGCAGCGGATTGGGACAGCAGAGCTCACCCCTCCACTTT

j_gene: TRBJ2-7
d_gene: -
abundance: -
v_gene: TRBV7-3
CDR3aa: CASSPGGGGRYEQYF
CDR3nt: TGTGCCAGCAGCCCCGGTGGGGGGGGCCGCTACGAGCAGTACTTC